What follows are 11 T cell receptor beta chains derived from one specimen sequenced in a study of blood T cell repertoires in COVID-19 (dated by TCRdb to the early 2020s). The library relied on the immunoSEQ multiplex PCR assay. Here the immuneACCESS table is served through TCRdb, limited to in-frame sequences with V and J called. Missing clones are a known gap in these copies; in checked studies unresolved V genes cover under half, and the rest lacks a known reason. The sample records tens of thousands of clones, about nine tenths of which are singletons. Around 5.3% of the sample is held by the ten biggest clonotypes. The sequenced sample consisted of peripheral blood. Receptors originate from a woman of 80 years or more with acute or convalescent COVID-19.

J is TRBJ2-3 and V is TRBV7-2; D might be TRBD1 (6 bases). Per germline, CDR1 SGHTA and CDR2 FQGNSA. The CDR3 is 14 residues long. V lost 1 base and J 4 bases, leaving 9 bases between the germline ends. The CDR3 loop is CASSLDSGADTQYF. As DNA, the CDR3 is TGTGCCAGCAGCTTAGATTCAGGGGCAGATACGCAGTATTTT.

The V call is TRBV5-4, the J call TRBJ2-1; possibly TRBD2 for D (5 bases). CDR3 size: 15 residues. V was shortened by 4 bases and J by 6 bases, with 17 bases between the two germline ends. CDR1 is SGHNT and CDR2 is YYREEE in the germline V gene (reference sequence). CDR3 sequence (DNA): TGTGCCAGCAGCGTGGGTAGCGCAACTTCCAATGAGCAGTTCTTC. Protein product: CASSVGSATSNEQFF.

J is TRBJ1-2 and V is TRBV18; 7 bases line up with TRBD1. V shed 6 bases and J 4 bases; nucleotides not matched to a gene: 8. This CDR3 contains 14 residues. Germline loops: CDR1 KGHSH, CDR2 LQKENI. The CDR3, as DNA: TGTGCCAGCTCGCTATGGGACAGCACCTATGGCTACACCTTC. This translates into CASSLWDSTYGYTF.

This rearrangement joins TRBV5-1 to TRBJ1-1; TRBD1 aligns across 11 bases. The ends lost 3 bases at V and 5 bases at J; junction bases unmatched: 6. The germline CDR1 and CDR2 sequences are SGHRS and YFSETQ. The CDR3 totals 15 residues. The CDR3 region is CASSSDRGLKTEAFF. The CDR3 nucleotides are TGCGCCAGCAGCTCGGACAGGGGGCTTAAGACTGAAGCTTTCTTT.

The CDR3 loop reads CATRLAGAETQYF. CDR3 nucleotide sequence: TGTGCCACCCGACTAGCGGGAGCGGAGACCCAGTACTTC. This sequence joins TRBV19 and TRBJ2-5; TRBD2 aligns across 12 bases. The germline V gene encodes CDR1 LNHDA and CDR2 SQIVND (reference sequence). The CDR3 runs to 13 residues. The V gene end was trimmed by 10 bases and the J gene end by 5 bases; junction bases not matched to a gene: 5.

The V and J genes are TRBV18 and TRBJ1-1, with 12 bases that match TRBD1. Trimming cost V 3 bases and J 4 bases; bases outside gene matches: 3. Germline assignment: CDR1 KGHSH and CDR2 LQKENI. The CDR3 loop spans 15 amino acids. The CDR3 reads CASSPGTGGGTEAFF. DNA for the CDR3: TGTGCCAGCTCACCGGGGACAGGGGGCGGCACTGAAGCTTTCTTT.

The chain is built from TRBV10-1 and TRBJ1-4; D uncertain. Per the germline V gene, CDR1 is WNHNN and CDR2 is SYGVQD (reference sequence). Trimming removed 3 bases from V and 4 bases from J, with 6 bases in between. This CDR3 has 13 residues. This CDR3 reads CASSDGLNEKLFF. CDR3 coding DNA: TGCGCCAGCAGTGACGGTCTTAATGAAAAACTGTTTTTT.

V and J are TRBV28 and TRBJ2-2; perhaps TRBD1 as D (5 bases). Per the germline V gene, CDR1 is MDHEN and CDR2 is SYDVKM. The CDR3 sequence is 13 residues long. Trimming removed 2 bases at V and 5 bases at J, with 6 bases between. CDR3 nucleotide sequence: TGTGCCAGCAGTTTAAGGGGAACCGGGGAGCTGTTTTTT. Protein: CASSLRGTGELFF. Drawing the rest from reference TRBV28 and TRBJ2-2, the complete variable domain is DVKVTQSSRYLVKRTGEKVFLECVQDMDHENMFWYRQDPGLGLRLIYFSYDVKMKEKGDIPEGYSVSREKKERFSLILESASTNQTSMYLCASSLRGTGELFFGEGSRLTVL.

V gene TRBV11-2 combines with J gene TRBJ1-6; TRBD1 agrees at 9 bases. Germline loops: CDR1 SGHAT, CDR2 FQNNGV. This CDR3 has 17 residues. Trimming at V came to 4 bases and at J to 5 bases, leaving 9 bases not matched to a gene. CDR3 in amino acids: CASSSPGTGRNNSPLHF. The DNA for the CDR3 is TGTGCCAGCAGCTCTCCCGGGACAGGGCGTAATAATTCACCCCTCCACTTT.

The chain is built from TRBV9 and TRBJ2-7, with 9 bases aligning to TRBD2. With V trimmed by 0 bases and J by 7 bases, 5 bases remained unmatched. CDR3 length: 14 residues. Germline V gene sequence: CDR1 SGDLS, CDR2 YYNGEE. The CDR3 sequence: CASSVDSGGLEQYF. Written as DNA, the CDR3 is TGTGCCAGCAGCGTAGACAGCGGGGGGTTAGAGCAGTACTTC.

This chain links TRBV24-1 with TRBJ2-5, with 7 positions matching TRBD1. The CDR3 loop spans 13 amino acids. Germline-derived CDR1 and CDR2 are KGHDR and SFDVKD. The junction had 2 bases not matched to a gene; V was cut back by 3 bases and J by 5 bases. In DNA form, the CDR3 reads TGTGCCACCAGTGATAACAGGGGTGAGACCCAGTACTTC. Translation gives CATSDNRGETQYF.